These 3 T cell receptor beta chains share one sample of origin, sequenced in a study of Ad26.COV2.S vaccination and SARS-CoV-2 variants. Produced via immunoSEQ multiplex PCR; TCRdb's table is partial and in-frame only. Altogether about 350,000 clones are present, about 88% being singletons, with the ten largest covering less than 4%. The treatment was: about 20 received Ad26.COV2.S at low or high dose, single or two shots; 5 received placebo; per-sample allocation not given. Following the first vaccine or placebo injection, samples were taken on day 63. The sequencing used peripheral blood, collected in a trial of Ad26.COV2.S vaccine versus placebo. The receptors were gathered from a person aged 18-65 years who received the Ad26.COV2.S COVID-19 vaccine or a placebo.

The chain joins TRBV2 to TRBJ1-1; D gene ambiguous. The CDR3 is made up of 11 amino acids. Germline lookup yields CDR1 SNHLY and CDR2 FYNNEI. Trimming shortened V by 9 bases and J by 1 base, and 6 bases separated the two germline ends. The CDR3 is CASSWNTEAFF. Here the CDR3 DNA reads TGTGCCAGTTCCTGGAACACTGAAGCTTTCTTT.

The chain combines TRBV30 with TRBJ1-4, with D possibly being TRBD1 (5 bases). CDR3 length: 16 amino acids. The V gene lost 2 bases and the J gene lost 0 bases, with 13 bases spanning the gap. CDR1 and CDR2 (germline): GTSNPN, SVGIG (reference sequence). In DNA, the CDR3 is TGTGCCTGGAGTTCGCAGGGCCGCGCAACTAATGAAAAACTGTTTTTT. Encoded protein: CAWSSQGRATNEKLFF.

The chain employs TRBV5-6 and TRBJ2-7, with no clear D. The CDR3 has 13 residues. Germline V gene sequence: CDR1 SGHDT, CDR2 YYEEEE. V lost 0 bases to trimming and J lost 4 bases, with 8 bases between them. The CDR3 reads CASSLGTKYEQYF. The DNA of the CDR3 is TGTGCCAGCAGCTTGGGCACTAAATACGAGCAGTACTTC.